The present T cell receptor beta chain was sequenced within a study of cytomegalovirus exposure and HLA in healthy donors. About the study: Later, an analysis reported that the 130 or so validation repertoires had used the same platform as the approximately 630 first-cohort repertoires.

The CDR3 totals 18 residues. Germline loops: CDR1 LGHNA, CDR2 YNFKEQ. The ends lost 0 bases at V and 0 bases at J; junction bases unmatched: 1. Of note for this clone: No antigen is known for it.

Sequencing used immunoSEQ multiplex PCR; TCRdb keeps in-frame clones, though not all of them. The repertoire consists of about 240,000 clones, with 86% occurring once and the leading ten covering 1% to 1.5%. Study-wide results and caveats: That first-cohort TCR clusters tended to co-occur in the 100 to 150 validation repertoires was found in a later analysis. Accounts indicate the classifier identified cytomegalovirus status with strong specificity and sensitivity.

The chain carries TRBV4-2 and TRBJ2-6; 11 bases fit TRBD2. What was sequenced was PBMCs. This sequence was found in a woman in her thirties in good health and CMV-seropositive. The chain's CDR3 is CASSQELAGDSGANVLTF. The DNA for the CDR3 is TGTGCCAGCAGCCAAGAACTAGCGGGAGACTCTGGGGCCAACGTCCTGACTTTC.